This paragraph covers one T cell receptor beta chain sequence. The sample is drawn from a study of cytomegalovirus exposure and HLA in healthy donors. On the study more broadly: The same platform as the approximately 660 first-cohort repertoires was used for the 95 to 150 validation repertoires, a later analysis reported.

The CDR3 totals 18 residues. Germline assignment: CDR1 SGHDN and CDR2 FVKESK. V gave up 1 base and J gave up 0 bases; unmatched junction bases: 11. Profiled with immunoSEQ multiplex PCR; TCRdb holds only in-frame clones, not every one. The sample carries about 160,000 clones, about 86% recorded once. This TCR was sampled from a woman in her twenties or thirties in good health and CMV-seronegative. The sample comprised PBMCs. The chain has TRBV14 and TRBJ2-5; 7 nucleotides line up with TRBD1. The CDR3 nucleotides read TGTGCCAGCAGCCAAGTGCGGGCGAGGGGGCGGTACCAAGAGACCCAGTACTTC. It translates to CASSQVRARGRYQETQYF.